This T cell receptor (beta chain) was observed in a study of blood T cells in healthy people across ages. The authors ran a second PCR of about 6 to 11 cycles using a sample-barcoded 5' primer and a J-beta primer mix. TCRdb reprocessed the 5' RACE reads via MiXCR and lists one record per CDR3 protein. Among about 640,000 distinct CDR3 sequences listed, around 54% were seen once. General study findings and limits: Naive T cell percentage showed a strong correlation with TCR beta diversity. Naive CD4+ cells and diversity were both higher in long-lived donors than in aged donors. Estimates of total diversity, which came from one million sequenced T cells, were considered to be underestimates.

A word on this clonotype: Antigen unknown.

The donors, healthy Caucasians from Russia, were aged about 6 to 95. Per the germline V gene, CDR1 is MGHRA and CDR2 is YSYEKL. This CDR3 has 21 residues. Trimming removed 0 bases at V and 0 bases at J, with 23 bases between. The receptor's source is a man in his sixties in good health. The sequenced sample was blood. The V and J genes are TRBV4-1 and TRBJ1-4; possible D gene TRBD1, 5 bases. The CDR3 DNA reads TGCGCCAGCAGCCAAGATAGAGTGGGGGGATTCAGCTCGGCAACTAATGAAAAACTGTTTTTT. Its protein product is CASSQDRVGGFSSATNEKLFF.